This T cell receptor (beta chain) was observed in a study of beta chain features in type 1 diabetes. Germline V CDR1 and CDR2: SQVTM, ANQGSEA. The V gene lost 6 bases and the J gene lost 5 bases, with 16 bases spanning the gap. The CDR3 has 13 residues. Remarks on this clone: In the same sample, other DNA sequences code for this CDR3.

The study reverse transcribed the entire isolated RNA, so it sequenced expressed TCRB transcripts. Sequencing used immunoSEQ multiplex PCR; TCRdb keeps in-frame clones, though not all of them. The table has around 500,000 clones, approximately 10% seen once. The sample was naive CD4+ T cells from blood. This sequence joins TRBV29-1 and TRBJ1-1, with D perhaps matching TRBD1 (6 bases). This TCR was sampled from a woman aged 18-30 years in good health. The CDR3 here is CSVDREGGTEAFF. CDR3 DNA sequence: TGCAGCGTCGATAGGGAGGGGGGGACTGAAGCTTTCTTT.